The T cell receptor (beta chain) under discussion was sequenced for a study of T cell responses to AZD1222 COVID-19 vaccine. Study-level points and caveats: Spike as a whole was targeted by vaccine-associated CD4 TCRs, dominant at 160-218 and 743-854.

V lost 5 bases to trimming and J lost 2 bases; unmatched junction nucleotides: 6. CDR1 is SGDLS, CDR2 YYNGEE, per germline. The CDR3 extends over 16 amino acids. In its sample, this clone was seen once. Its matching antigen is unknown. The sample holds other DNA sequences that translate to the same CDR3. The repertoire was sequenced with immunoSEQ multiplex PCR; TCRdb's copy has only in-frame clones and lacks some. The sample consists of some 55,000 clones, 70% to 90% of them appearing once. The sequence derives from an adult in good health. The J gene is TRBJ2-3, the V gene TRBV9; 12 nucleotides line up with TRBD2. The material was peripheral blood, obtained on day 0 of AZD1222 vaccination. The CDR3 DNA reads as TGTGCCAGCAGTCCCCTAGCGGGGGGGCCCACAGATACGCAGTATTTT. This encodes CASSPLAGGPTDTQYF.